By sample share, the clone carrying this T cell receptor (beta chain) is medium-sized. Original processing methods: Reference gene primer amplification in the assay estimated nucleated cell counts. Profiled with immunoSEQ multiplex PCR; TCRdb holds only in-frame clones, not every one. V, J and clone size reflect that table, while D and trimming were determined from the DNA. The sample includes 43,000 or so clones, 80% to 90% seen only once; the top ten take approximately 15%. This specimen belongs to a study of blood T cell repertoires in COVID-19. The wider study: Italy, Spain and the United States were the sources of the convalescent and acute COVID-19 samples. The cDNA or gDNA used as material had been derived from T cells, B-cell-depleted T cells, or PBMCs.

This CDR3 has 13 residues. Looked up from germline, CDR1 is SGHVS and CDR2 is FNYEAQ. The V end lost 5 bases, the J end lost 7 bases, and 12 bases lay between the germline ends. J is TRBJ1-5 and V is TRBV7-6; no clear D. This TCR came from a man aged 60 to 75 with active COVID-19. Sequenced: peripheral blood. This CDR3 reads CASSPIGVQPQHF. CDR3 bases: TGTGCCAGCAGCCCGATAGGAGTGCAGCCCCAGCATTTT. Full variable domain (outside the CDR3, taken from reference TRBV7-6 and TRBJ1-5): GAGVSQSPRYKVTKRGQDVALRCDPISGHVSLYWYRQALGQGPEFLTYFNYEAQQDKSGLPNDRFSAERPEGSISTLTIQRTEQRDSAMYRCASSPIGVQPQHFGDGTRLSIL.